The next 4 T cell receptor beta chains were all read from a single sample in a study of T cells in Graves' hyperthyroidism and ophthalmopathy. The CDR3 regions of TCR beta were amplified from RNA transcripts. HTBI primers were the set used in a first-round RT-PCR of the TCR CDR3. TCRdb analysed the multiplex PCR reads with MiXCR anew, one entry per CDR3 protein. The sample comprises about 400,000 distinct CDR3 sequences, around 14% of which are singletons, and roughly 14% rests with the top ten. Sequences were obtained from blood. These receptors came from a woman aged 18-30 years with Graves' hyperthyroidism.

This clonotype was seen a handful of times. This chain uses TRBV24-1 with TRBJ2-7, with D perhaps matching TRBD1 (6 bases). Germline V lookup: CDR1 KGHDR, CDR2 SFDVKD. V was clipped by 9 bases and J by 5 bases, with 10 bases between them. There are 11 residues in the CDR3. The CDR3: CATEDRNEQYF. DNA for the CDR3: TGTGCCACCGAAGACAGGAACGAGCAGTACTTC.

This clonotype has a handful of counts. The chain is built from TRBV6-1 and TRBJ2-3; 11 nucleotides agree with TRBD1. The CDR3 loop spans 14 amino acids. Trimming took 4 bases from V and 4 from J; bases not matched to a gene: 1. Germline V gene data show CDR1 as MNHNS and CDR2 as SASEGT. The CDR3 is CASSGTGGADTQYF. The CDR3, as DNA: TGTGCCAGCAGTGGGACAGGGGGCGCAGATACGCAGTATTTT.

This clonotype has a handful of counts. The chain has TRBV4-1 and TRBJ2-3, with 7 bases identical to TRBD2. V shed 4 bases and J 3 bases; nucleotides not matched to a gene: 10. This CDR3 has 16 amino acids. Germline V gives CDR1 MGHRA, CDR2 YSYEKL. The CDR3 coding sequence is TGCGCCAGCAGCCGCCGAGCGGGACGACCAACAGATACGCAGTATTTT. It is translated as CASSRRAGRPTDTQYF.

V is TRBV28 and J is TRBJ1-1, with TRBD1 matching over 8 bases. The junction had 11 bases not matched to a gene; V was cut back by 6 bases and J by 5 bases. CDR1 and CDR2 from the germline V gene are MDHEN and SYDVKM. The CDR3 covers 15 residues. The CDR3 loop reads CASSLTSQGATEAFF. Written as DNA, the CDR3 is TGTGCCAGCAGCTTGACCAGCCAGGGGGCAACTGAAGCTTTCTTT.